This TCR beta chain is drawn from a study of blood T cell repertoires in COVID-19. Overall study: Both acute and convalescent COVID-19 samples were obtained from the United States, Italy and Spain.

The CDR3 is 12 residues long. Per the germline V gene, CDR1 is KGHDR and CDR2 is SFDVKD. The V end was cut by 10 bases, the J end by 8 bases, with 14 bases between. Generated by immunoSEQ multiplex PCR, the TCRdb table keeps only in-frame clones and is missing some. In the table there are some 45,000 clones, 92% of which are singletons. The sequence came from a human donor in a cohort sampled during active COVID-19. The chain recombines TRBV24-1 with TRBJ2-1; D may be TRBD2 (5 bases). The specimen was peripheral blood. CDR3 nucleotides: TGTGCCACAGACGGGGATGGGGATGAGCAGTTCTTC. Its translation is CATDGDGDEQFF.